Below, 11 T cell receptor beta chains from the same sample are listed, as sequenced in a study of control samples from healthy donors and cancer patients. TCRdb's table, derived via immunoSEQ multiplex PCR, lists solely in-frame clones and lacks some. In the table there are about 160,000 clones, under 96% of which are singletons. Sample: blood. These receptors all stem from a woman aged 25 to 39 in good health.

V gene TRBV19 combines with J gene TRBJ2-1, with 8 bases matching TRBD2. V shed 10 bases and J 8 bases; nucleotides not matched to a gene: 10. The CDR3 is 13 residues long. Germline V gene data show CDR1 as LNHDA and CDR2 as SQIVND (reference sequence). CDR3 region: CATGGGTWDEQFF. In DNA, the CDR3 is TGTGCCACCGGGGGGGGCACATGGGATGAGCAGTTCTTC. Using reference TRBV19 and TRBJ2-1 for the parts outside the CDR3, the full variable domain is DGGITQSPKYLFRKEGQNVTLSCEQNLNHDAMYWYRQDPGQGLRLIYYSQIVNDFQKGDIAEGYSVSREKKESFPLTVTSAQKNPTAFYLCATGGGTWDEQFFGPGTRLTVL.

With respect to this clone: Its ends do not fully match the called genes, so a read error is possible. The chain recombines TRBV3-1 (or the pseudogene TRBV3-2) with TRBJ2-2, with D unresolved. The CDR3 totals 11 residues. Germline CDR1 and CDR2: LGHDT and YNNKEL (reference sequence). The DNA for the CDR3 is TGTGCCAGCAGACAAGCCGGGGAGCTGTTTTTT. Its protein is CASRQAGELFF.

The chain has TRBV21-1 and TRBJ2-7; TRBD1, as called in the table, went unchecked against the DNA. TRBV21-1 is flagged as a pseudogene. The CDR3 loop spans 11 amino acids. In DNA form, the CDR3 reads TGTGCCAGCAGCAATCAGGACGAGCAGTACTTC. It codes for CASSNQDEQYF.

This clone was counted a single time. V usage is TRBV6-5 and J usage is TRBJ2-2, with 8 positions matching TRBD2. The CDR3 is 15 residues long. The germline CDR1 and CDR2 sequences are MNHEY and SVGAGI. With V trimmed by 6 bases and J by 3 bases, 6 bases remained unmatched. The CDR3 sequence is CASRRGGSYTGELFF. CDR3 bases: TGTGCCAGCAGGCGCGGGGGGAGCTACACCGGGGAGCTGTTTTTT.

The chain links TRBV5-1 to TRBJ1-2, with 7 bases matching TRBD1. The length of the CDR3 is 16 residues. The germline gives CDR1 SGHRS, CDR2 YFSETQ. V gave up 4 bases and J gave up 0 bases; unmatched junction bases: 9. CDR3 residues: CASSPEPGQTNYGYTF. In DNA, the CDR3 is TGCGCCAGCAGCCCAGAACCGGGACAGACTAACTATGGCTACACCTTC.

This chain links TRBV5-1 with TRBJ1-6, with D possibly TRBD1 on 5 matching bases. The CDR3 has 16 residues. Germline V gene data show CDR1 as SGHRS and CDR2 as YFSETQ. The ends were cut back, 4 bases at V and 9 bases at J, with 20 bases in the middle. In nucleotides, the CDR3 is TGCGCCAGCAGCCTCATAGGGGACTCTGGGGGTTCACCCCTCCACTTT. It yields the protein CASSLIGDSGGSPLHF.

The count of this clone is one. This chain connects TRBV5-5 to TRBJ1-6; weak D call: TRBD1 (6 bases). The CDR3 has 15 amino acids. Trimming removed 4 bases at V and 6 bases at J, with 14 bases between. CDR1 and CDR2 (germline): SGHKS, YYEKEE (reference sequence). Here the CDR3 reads CASSPRAGANSPLHF. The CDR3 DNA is TGTGCCAGCAGCCCTAGGGCAGGGGCTAATTCACCCCTCCACTTT.

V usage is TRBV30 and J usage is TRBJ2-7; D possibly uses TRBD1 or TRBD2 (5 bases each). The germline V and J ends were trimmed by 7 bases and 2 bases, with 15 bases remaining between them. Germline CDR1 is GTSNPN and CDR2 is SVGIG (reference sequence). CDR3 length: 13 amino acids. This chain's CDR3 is CASGAVDTYEQYF. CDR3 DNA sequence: TGTGCCTCCGGGGCCGTCGATACCTACGAGCAGTACTTC.

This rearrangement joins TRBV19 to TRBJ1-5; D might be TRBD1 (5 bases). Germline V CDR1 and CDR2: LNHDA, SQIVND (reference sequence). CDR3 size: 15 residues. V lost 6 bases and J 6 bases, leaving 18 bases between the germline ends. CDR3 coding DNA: TGTGCCAGTAGCCACCTCTCAGGGCCTATTCAGCCCCAGCATTTT. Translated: CASSHLSGPIQPQHF.

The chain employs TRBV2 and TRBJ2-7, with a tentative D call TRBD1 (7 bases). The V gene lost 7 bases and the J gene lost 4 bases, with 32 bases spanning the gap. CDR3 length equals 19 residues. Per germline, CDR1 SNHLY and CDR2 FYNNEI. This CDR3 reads CASTSLSGDSSRFRYEQYF. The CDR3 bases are TGTGCCAGCACCTCCCTATCGGGGGACAGCTCCCGATTTCGATACGAGCAGTACTTC.

For the CDR3, the DNA is TGTGCCAGCAGTTTAGCGGGAGCAGCCAATGAGCAGTTCTTC. This encodes CASSLAGAANEQFF. The chain links TRBV27 to TRBJ2-1, with 7 bases fitting TRBD2. With 2 bases clipped from V and 6 bases from J, the junction kept 4 bases outside the gene matches. This CDR3 spans 14 amino acids. Germline CDR1 MNHEY, CDR2 SMNVEV (reference sequence).